What follows is one T cell receptor beta chain and its context. CDR1 and CDR2 (germline): ENHRY, SYGVKD. This CDR3 contains 17 residues. The V segment lost 6 bases and the J segment 0 bases; nucleotides outside the gene matches: 12. The table came from immunoSEQ multiplex PCR; TCRdb's copy has only in-frame clones and leaves some out. The sample records about 19,000 clones, about two thirds being singletons. This sample was included in a study of OX40 agonist ivuxolimab in advanced cancers. This chain connects TRBV10-3 to TRBJ1-2, with 8 nucleotides matching TRBD1. The starting material was CD4+ or CD8+ T cells sorted from blood, obtained in a trial of the OX40 agonist ivuxolimab. This receptor was taken from an adult with an advanced solid tumor such as melanoma, head and neck, liver or kidney cancer. CDR3 bases: TGTGCCATCAGCTCCAGACAGGGGCTACGGGCTAACTATGGCTACACCTTC. This sequence encodes CAISSRQGLRANYGYTF.